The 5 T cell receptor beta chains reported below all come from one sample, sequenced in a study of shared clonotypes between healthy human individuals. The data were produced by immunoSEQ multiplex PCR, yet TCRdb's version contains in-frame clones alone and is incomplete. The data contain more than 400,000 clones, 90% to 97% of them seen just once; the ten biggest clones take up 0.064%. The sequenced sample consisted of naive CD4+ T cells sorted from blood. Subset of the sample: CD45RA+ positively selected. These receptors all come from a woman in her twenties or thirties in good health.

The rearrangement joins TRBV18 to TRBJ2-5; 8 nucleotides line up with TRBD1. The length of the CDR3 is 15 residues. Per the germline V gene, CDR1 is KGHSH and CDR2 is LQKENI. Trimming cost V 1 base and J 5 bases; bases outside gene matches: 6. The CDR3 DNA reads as TGTGCCAGCTCACCACGGACAGGGATCTGGGAGACCCAGTACTTC. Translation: CASSPRTGIWETQYF.

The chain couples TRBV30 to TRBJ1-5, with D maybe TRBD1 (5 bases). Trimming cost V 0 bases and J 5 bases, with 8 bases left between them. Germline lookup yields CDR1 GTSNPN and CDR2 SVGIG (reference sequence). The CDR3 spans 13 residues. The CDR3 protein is CAWSVLGDQPQHF. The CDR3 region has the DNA TGTGCCTGGAGTGTCCTAGGGGATCAGCCCCAGCATTTT.

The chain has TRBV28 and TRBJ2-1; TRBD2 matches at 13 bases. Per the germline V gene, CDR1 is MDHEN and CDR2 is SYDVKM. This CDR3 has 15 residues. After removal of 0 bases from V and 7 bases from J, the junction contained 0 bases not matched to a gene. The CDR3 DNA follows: TGTGCCAGCAGTTTATGGACTAGCGGGAGGAATGAGCAGTTCTTC. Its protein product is CASSLWTSGRNEQFF. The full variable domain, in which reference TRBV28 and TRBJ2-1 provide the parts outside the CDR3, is DVKVTQSSRYLVKRTGEKVFLECVQDMDHENMFWYRQDPGLGLRLIYFSYDVKMKEKGDIPEGYSVSREKKERFSLILESASTNQTSMYLCASSLWTSGRNEQFFGPGTRLTVL.

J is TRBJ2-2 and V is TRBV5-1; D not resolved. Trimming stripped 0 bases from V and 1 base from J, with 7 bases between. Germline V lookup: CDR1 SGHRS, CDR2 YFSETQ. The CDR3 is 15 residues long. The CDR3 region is CASSLGPQNTGELFF. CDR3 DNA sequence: TGCGCCAGCAGCTTGGGCCCGCAGAACACCGGGGAGCTGTTTTTT. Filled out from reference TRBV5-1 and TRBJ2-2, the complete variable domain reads KAGVTQTPRYLIKTRGQQVTLSCSPISGHRSVSWYQQTPGQGLQFLFEYFSETQRNKGNFPGRFSGRQFSNSRSEMNVSTLELGDSALYLCASSLGPQNTGELFFGEGSRLTVL.

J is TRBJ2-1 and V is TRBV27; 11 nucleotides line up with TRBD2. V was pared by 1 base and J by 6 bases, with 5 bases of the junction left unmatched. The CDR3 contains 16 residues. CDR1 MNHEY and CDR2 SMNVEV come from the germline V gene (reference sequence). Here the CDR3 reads CASSLFSGRVSNEQFF. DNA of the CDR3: TGTGCCAGCAGTTTATTTAGCGGGAGGGTCTCCAATGAGCAGTTCTTC.